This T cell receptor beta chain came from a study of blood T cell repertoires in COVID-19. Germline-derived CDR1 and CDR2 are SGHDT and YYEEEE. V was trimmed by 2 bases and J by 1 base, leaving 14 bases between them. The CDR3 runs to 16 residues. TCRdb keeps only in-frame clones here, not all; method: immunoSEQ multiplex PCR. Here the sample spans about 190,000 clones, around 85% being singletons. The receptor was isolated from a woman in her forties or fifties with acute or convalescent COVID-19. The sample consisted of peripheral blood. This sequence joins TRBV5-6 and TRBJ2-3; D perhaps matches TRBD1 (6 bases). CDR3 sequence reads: CASSFRQVPRTDTQYF. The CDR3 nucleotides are TGTGCCAGCAGCTTTAGACAGGTACCTCGCACAGATACGCAGTATTTT.